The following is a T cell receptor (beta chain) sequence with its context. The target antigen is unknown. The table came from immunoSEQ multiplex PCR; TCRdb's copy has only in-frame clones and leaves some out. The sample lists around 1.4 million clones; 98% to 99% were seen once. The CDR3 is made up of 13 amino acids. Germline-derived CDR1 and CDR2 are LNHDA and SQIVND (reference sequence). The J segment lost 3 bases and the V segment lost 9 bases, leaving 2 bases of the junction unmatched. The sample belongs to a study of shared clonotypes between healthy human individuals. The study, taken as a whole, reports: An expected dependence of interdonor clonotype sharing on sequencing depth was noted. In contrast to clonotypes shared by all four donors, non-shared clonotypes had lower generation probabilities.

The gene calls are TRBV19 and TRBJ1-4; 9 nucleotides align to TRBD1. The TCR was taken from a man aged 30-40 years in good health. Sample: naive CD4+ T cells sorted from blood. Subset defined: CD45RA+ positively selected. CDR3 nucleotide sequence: TGTGCCAGCCGGGACAGGGCTAATGAAAAACTGTTTTTT. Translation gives CASRDRANEKLFF.